The rows below give T cell receptor beta chains drawn from one sample of a study of OX40 agonist ivuxolimab in advanced cancers. The table came from immunoSEQ multiplex PCR; TCRdb's copy has only in-frame clones and leaves some out. Of about 62,000 clones in the sample, around 92% were seen once. This material consisted of CD4+ or CD8+ T cells sorted from blood, taken in a trial of the OX40 agonist ivuxolimab. The receptors were gathered from an adult with an advanced solid tumor such as melanoma, head and neck, liver or kidney cancer. Each CDR3 is given with its conserved first and last residue. The D gene is left open where the match is weak. Clone size is stated in some rows and not others, as once, few, many or a class when expanded.

j_gene,abundance,v_gene,d_gene,CDR3aa,CDR3nt
TRBJ2-2,NA,TRBV19,TRBD2,CASYFYGGLAGPGELFF,TGTGCCAGTTATTTCTATGGAGGACTAGCGGGACCCGGGGAGCTGTTTTTT
TRBJ1-4,NA,TRBV15,TRBD1,CATSRDGTGDEKLFF,TGTGCCACCAGCAGAGATGGGACAGGGGATGAAAAACTGTTTTTT
TRBJ2-7,NA,TRBV27,TRBD1,CASSLQGNSYEQYF,TGTGCCAGCAGCCTACAGGGGAACTCCTACGAGCAGTACTTC
TRBJ2-7,NA,TRBV19,TRBD2,CASTPSGGSYEQYF,TGTGCCAGTACCCCGTCCGGGGGGTCCTACGAGCAGTACTTC
TRBJ1-4,NA,TRBV5-4,TRBD1,CASSPGGQYEKLFF,TGTGCCAGCAGCCCGGGGGGACAGTATGAAAAACTGTTTTTT
TRBJ1-1,NA,TRBV7-6,NA,CASSGPGGTEAFF,TGTGCCAGCAGCGGACCGGGTGGGACTGAGGCTTTCTTT
TRBJ2-7,NA,TRBV7-9,TRBD1,CASSRLGQGGYEQYF,TGTGCCAGCAGCCGACTAGGACAGGGCGGCTACGAGCAGTACTTC
TRBJ1-4,NA,TRBV29-1,NA,CSVRDSTNEKLFF,TGCAGCGTTCGGGACTCAACTAATGAAAAACTGTTTTTT
TRBJ2-2,NA,TRBV27,NA,CASSLRLLGELFF,TGTGCCAGCAGTTTACGACTCCTAGGGGAGCTGTTTTTT
TRBJ1-5,NA,TRBV19,TRBD1,CASSIGTGSNQPQHF,TGTGCCAGTAGTATAGGGACAGGCAGCAATCAGCCCCAGCATTTT
TRBJ1-4,NA,TRBV13,TRBD1,CASSLSLGGLNEKLFF,TGTGCCAGCAGCTTATCTTTAGGGGGCCTTAATGAAAAACTGTTTTTT
TRBJ2-2,NA,TRBV4-1,NA,CASSQFRTGELFF,TGCGCCAGCAGCCAATTTAGAACCGGGGAGCTGTTTTTT
TRBJ2-3,NA,TRBV19,TRBD2,CASKASGVTDTQYF,TGTGCCAGTAAGGCTAGCGGAGTTACAGATACGCAGTATTTT
TRBJ1-1,NA,TRBV4-3,NA,CASSQDRGGDTEAFF,TGCGCCAGCAGCCAAGATAGGGGGGGGGACACTGAAGCTTTCTTT
TRBJ2-7,NA,TRBV7-9,NA,CASSLETYEQYF,TGTGCCAGCAGCCTAGAGACCTACGAGCAATACTTC
TRBJ2-3,NA,TRBV2,NA,CASSESAVSTDTQYF,TGTGCCAGCAGTGAATCAGCGGTTAGCACAGATACGCAGTATTTT
TRBJ1-5,NA,TRBV5-1,NA,CASSLGGDQPQHF,TGCGCCAGCAGCTTGGGGGGGGATCAGCCCCAGCATTTT
TRBJ1-1,NA,TRBV14,NA,CASSRSGPMNTEAFF,TGTGCCAGCAGCCGCTCGGGACCGATGAACACTGAAGCTTTCTTT
TRBJ2-3,NA,TRBV11-2,NA,CASSLQLGPDTQYF,TGTGCCAGCAGCTTACAACTAGGACCAGATACGCAGTATTTT
TRBJ1-2,NA,TRBV5-6,TRBD1,CASSFGTGDYGYTF,TGTGCCAGCAGCTTTGGGACAGGGGACTATGGCTACACCTTC
TRBJ2-1,NA,TRBV15,TRBD2,CATSRVRTSGYNEQFF,TGTGCCACCAGCAGAGTTAGGACTAGCGGCTACAATGAGCAGTTCTTC
TRBJ2-1,NA,TRBV11-1,NA,CASSLIAGSYNEQFF,TGTGCCAGCAGCTTAATTGCGGGCTCCTACAATGAGCAGTTCTTC
TRBJ2-2,once,TRBV5-1,TRBD2,CASSLFSGGTGELFF,TGCGCCAGCAGCTTGTTTAGCGGGGGCACCGGGGAGCTGTTTTTT
TRBJ2-7,NA,TRBV15,TRBD1,CATSGPGQPSYEQYF,TGTGCCACCAGCGGACCGGGACAGCCCTCCTACGAGCAGTACTTC
TRBJ2-7,NA,TRBV4-1,NA,CASSQEASYEQYF,TGCGCCAGCAGCCAAGAAGCGAGCTACGAGCAGTACTTC
TRBJ1-2,NA,TRBV15,NA,CATSRDRTVDGYTF,TGTGCCACCAGCAGAGATCGAACAGTCGATGGCTACACCTTC
TRBJ1-2,once,TRBV6-5,NA,CASSSDTRGYTF,TGTGCCAGCAGTTCGGACACGAGGGGCTACACCTTC
TRBJ1-5,NA,TRBV6-6,NA,CASWTDSNQPQHF,TGTGCCAGTTGGACAGATAGCAATCAGCCCCAGCATTTT
TRBJ2-7,NA,TRBV15,TRBD1,CATSREGTGVWQYF,TGTGCCACCAGCAGAGAAGGGACAGGGGTTTGGCAGTACTTC
TRBJ2-4,NA,TRBV27,TRBD2,CASSLSGLAGEGRTKNIQYF,TGTGCCAGCAGTTTATCGGGACTAGCGGGAGAGGGGAGAACCAAAAACATTCAGTACTTC
TRBJ2-1,NA,TRBV1,NA,CTSSHHQPGTSGRPQHNEQFF,TGCACCAGCAGCCATCACCAACCCGGGACTAGCGGGAGGCCACAGCACAATGAGCAGTTCTTC
TRBJ2-1,NA,TRBV29-1,NA,CSVEDPPEAANEQFF,TGCAGCGTTGAAGATCCCCCCGAAGCGGCCAATGAGCAGTTCTTC
TRBJ2-5,NA,TRBV5-4,NA,CASSLRGNQETQYF,TGTGCCAGCAGCTTGCGGGGGAACCAAGAGACCCAGTACTTC
TRBJ2-3,NA,TRBV6-5,NA,CASSYSAGYTDTQYF,TGTGCCAGCAGTTACTCGGCGGGGTACACAGATACGCAGTATTTT
TRBJ1-1,NA,TRBV10-1,NA,CASSEFQGPEAFF,TGCGCCAGCAGTGAGTTCCAGGGCCCTGAAGCTTTCTTT
TRBJ2-1,NA,TRBV6-6,TRBD2,CASSVQTSGPYNEQFF,TGTGCCAGCAGTGTCCAAACTAGCGGGCCCTACAATGAGCAGTTCTTC
TRBJ2-5,NA,TRBV7-9,NA,CASSPGGIGTQYF,TGTGCCAGCAGCCCAGGGGGGATTGGGACCCAGTACTTC
TRBJ2-5,NA,TRBV11-2,TRBD2,CASSLAGGETQYF,TGTGCCAGCAGCTTAGCGGGGGGGGAGACCCAGTACTTC
TRBJ2-4,once,TRBV4-1,NA,CASSQSIGTKNIQYF,TGCGCCAGCAGCCAGTCCATTGGAACCAAAAACATTCAGTACTTC
TRBJ1-3,NA,TRBV7-8,NA,CASSLADSGNTIYF,TGTGCCAGCAGCTTAGCAGACTCTGGAAACACCATATATTTT